This record looks at one TCR beta chain sequence and its context. Its antigen remains unknown. The sample belongs to a study of cytomegalovirus exposure and HLA in healthy donors. Study observations and caveats: For most TCR beta V segments, an earlier analysis put the productive rate at about 87% or about 30% of the time.

The CDR3 sequence is 13 residues long. V trimming: 4 bases; J trimming: 5 bases; junction bases outside the gene matches: 1. Germline lookup yields CDR1 SGDLS and CDR2 YYNGEE. 60 Vbeta and 13 Jbeta primers were used in PCR. The data were produced by immunoSEQ multiplex PCR, yet TCRdb's version contains in-frame clones alone and is incomplete. The sample records 120,000 to 150,000 clones, roughly 73% being singletons. Nominally healthy donors provided the samples, though records likely missed some immune exposures. The receptor's source is a middle-aged woman in good health and CMV-seronegative. Sequencing was carried out using PBMCs. The rearrangement joins TRBV9 to TRBJ2-5, with 11 bases identical to TRBD2. CDR3 in amino acids: CASSRTSGETQYF. The DNA of the CDR3 is TGTGCCAGCAGCAGGACTAGCGGGGAGACCCAGTACTTC.